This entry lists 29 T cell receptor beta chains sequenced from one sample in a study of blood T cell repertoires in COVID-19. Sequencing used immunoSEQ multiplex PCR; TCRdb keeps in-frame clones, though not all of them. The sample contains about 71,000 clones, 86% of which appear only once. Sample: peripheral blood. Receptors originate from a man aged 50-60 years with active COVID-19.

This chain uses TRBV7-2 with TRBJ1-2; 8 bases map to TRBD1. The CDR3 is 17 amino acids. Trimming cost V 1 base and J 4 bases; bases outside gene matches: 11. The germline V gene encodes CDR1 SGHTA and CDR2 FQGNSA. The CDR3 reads CASSLGSGSGTGYGYTF. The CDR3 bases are TGTGCCAGCAGCTTAGGTTCGGGTTCAGGGACAGGCTATGGCTACACCTTC.

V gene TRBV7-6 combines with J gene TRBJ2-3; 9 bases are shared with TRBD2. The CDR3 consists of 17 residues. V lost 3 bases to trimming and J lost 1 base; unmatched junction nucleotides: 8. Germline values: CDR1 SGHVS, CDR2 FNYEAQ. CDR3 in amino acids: CASSLSAAGGGTDTQYF. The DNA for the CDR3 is TGTGCCAGCAGCTTGAGTGCGGCGGGGGGGGGCACAGATACGCAGTATTTT. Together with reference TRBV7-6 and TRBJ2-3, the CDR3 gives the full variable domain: GAGVSQSPRYKVTKRGQDVALRCDPISGHVSLYWYRQALGQGPEFLTYFNYEAQQDKSGLPNDRFSAERPEGSISTLTIQRTEQRDSAMYRCASSLSAAGGGTDTQYFGPGTRLTVL.

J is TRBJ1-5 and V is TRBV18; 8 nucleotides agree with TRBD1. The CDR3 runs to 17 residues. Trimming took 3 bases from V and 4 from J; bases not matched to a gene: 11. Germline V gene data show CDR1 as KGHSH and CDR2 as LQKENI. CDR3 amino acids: CASSPPVAGGRNQPQHF. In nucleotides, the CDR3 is TGTGCCAGCTCACCCCCGGTGGCAGGGGGCCGTAATCAGCCCCAGCATTTT. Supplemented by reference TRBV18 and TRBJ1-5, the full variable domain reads NAGVMQNPRHLVRRRGQEARLRCSPMKGHSHVYWYRQLPEEGLKFMVYLQKENIIDESGMPKERFSAEFPKEGPSILRIQQVVRGDSAAYFCASSPPVAGGRNQPQHFGDGTRLSIL.

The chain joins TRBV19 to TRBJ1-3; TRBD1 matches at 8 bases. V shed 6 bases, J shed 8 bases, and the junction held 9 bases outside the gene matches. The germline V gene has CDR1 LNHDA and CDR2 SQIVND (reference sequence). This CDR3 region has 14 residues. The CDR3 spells CASSQTGDVDTIYF. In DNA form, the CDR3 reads TGTGCCAGTAGCCAGACAGGGGATGTAGACACCATATATTTT.

DNA of the CDR3: TGCGCCAGCGGGGAGGGCGGGGGCGTGTACAATGAGCAGTTCTTC. Protein product: CASGEGGGVYNEQFF. The chain joins TRBV5-1 to TRBJ2-1; possible D gene TRBD2, 7 bases. This CDR3 comprises 15 residues. Germline values: CDR1 SGHRS, CDR2 YFSETQ. Trimming pared 7 bases from V and 4 bases from J, leaving 18 bases between.

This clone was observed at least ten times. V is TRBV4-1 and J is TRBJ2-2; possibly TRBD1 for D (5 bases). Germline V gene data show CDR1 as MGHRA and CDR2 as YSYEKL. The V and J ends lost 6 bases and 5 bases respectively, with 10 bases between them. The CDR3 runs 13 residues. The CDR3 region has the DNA TGCGCCAGCAGAGGGGATAAAACCGGGGAGCTGTTTTTT. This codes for CASRGDKTGELFF.

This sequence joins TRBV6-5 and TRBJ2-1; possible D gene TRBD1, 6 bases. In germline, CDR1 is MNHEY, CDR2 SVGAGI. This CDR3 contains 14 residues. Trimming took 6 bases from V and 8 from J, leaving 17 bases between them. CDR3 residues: CASRLQGPGDEQFF. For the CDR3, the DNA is TGTGCCAGCAGATTACAGGGCCCGGGTGATGAGCAGTTCTTC.

This CDR3 reads CASSQLPDQPQHF. The CDR3 DNA reads as TGTGCCAGCTCACAACTCCCGGATCAGCCCCAGCATTTT. The genes are TRBV18 and TRBJ1-5; D not resolved. Germline loops: CDR1 KGHSH, CDR2 LQKENI. The length of the CDR3 is 13 residues. Trimming stripped 4 bases from V and 5 bases from J, with 9 bases between.

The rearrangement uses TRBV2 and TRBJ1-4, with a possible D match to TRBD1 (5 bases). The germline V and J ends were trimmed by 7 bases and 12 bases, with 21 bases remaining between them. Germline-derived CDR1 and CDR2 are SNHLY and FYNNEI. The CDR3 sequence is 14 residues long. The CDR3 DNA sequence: TGTGCCAGCACGGTCAGGGAGGGTACCGGGGAACTGTTTTTT. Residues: CASTVREGTGELFF.

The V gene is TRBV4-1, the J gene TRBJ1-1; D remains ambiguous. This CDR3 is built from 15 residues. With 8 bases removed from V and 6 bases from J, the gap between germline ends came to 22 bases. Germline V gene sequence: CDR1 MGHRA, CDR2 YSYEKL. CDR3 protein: CASSPTGWRGSEAFF. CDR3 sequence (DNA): TGCGCCAGCTCCCCTACGGGGTGGCGAGGCTCTGAAGCTTTCTTT.

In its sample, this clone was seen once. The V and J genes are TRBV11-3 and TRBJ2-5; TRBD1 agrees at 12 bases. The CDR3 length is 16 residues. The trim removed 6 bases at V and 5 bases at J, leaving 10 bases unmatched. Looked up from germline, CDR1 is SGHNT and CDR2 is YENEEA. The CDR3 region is CASRPDLGTGGETQYF. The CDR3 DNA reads TGTGCCAGCAGACCAGACCTCGGGACAGGGGGCGAGACCCAGTACTTC.

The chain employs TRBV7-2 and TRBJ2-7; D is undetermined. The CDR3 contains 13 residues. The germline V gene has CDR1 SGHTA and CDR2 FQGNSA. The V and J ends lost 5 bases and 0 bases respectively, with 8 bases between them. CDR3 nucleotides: TGTGCCAGCAGCCCCCAGGCCTCCTACGAGCAGTACGTC. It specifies CASSPQASYEQYV.

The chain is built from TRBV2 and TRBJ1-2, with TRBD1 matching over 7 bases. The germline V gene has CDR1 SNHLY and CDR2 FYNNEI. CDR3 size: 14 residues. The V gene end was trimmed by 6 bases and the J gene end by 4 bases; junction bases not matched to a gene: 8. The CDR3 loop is CASRGGTGAYGYTF. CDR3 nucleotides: TGTGCCAGCAGGGGGGGAACAGGGGCCTATGGCTACACCTTC.

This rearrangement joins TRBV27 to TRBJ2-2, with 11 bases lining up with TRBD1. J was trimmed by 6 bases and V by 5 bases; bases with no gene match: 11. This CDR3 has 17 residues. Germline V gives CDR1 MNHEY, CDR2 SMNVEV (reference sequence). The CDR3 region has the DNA TGTGCCAGCAGTCACTCCCGGGACAGGGGGACCCCCGGGGAGCTGTTTTTT. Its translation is CASSHSRDRGTPGELFF.

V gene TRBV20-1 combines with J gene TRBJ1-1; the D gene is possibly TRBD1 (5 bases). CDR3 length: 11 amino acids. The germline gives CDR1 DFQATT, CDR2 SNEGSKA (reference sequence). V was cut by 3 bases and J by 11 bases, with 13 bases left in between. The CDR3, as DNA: TGCAGTGCTAGCGGACAAGTGTTGGCTTTCTTT. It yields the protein CSASGQVLAFF.

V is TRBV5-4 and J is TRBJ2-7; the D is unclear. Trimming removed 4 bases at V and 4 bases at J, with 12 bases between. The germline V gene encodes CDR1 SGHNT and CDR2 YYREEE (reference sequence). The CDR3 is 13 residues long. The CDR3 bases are TGTGCCAGCAGCGAAGGAATCGGGTACGAGCAGTACGTC. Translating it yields CASSEGIGYEQYV.

CDR3 in DNA: TGCGCCAGCAGCCAAGATAGGGCCCCCGGGACCCTCAGGGGTGGCTACACCTTC. As protein: CASSQDRAPGTLRGGYTF. The chain employs TRBV4-1 and TRBJ1-2; possible D gene TRBD1, 6 bases. Trimming pared 0 bases from V and 7 bases from J, leaving 24 bases between. CDR1 and CDR2 (germline): MGHRA, YSYEKL. CDR3 length: 18 residues.

For the CDR3, the DNA is TGTGCCAGCAGCTTAGCGGGAGCCTACAATGAGCAGTTCTTC. As protein: CASSLAGAYNEQFF. The rearrangement links TRBV7-8 to TRBJ2-1, with TRBD2 as a possible D gene (5 bases). Germline CDR1 is SGHVS and CDR2 is FQNEAQ. The CDR3 length is 14 residues. Trimming left V 0 bases short and J 2 bases short, with 5 bases between.

As DNA, the CDR3 is TGTGCCAGCTCACCAAGGACTAGATTGTACAATGAGCAGTTCTTC. Encoded protein: CASSPRTRLYNEQFF. The chain recombines TRBV18 with TRBJ2-1; 7 nucleotides align to TRBD2. This CDR3 spans 15 amino acids. Germline V gene data show CDR1 as KGHSH and CDR2 as LQKENI. Unmatched junction bases numbered 5, after V lost 2 bases and J lost 4 bases.

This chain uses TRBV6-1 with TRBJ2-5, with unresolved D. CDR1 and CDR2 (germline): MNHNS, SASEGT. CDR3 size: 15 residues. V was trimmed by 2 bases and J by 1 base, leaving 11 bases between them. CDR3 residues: CASSEIGRIQETQYF. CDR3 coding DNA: TGTGCCAGCAGTGAAATTGGCCGCATCCAAGAGACCCAGTACTTC.

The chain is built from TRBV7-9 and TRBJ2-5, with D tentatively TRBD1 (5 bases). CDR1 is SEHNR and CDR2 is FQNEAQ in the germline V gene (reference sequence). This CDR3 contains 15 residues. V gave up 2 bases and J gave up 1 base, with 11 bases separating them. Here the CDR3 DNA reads TGTGCCAGCAGCTTATTTGGGCAGGGCCAAGAGACCCAGTACTTC. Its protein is CASSLFGQGQETQYF.

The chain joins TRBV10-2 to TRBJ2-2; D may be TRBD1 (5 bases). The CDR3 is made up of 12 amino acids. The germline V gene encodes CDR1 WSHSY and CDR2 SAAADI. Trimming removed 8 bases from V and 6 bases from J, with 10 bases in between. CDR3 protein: CASHRFAGELFF. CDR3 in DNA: TGCGCCAGCCACAGGTTCGCCGGGGAGCTGTTTTTT.

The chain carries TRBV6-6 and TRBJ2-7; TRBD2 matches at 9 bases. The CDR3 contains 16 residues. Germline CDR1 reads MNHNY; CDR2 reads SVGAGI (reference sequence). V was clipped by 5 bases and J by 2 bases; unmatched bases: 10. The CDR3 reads CASSTQDSGSPYEQYV. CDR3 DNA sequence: TGTGCCAGCAGTACTCAGGATAGCGGGAGTCCCTACGAGCAGTACGTC.

The CDR3 DNA reads TGCGCCAGCAGCCGAGCATTAGCGGTGATCAATGAGCAGTTCTTC. It codes for CASSRALAVINEQFF. The V call is TRBV4-1, the J call TRBJ2-1, with TRBD2 as a possible D gene (6 bases). The ends were cut back, 4 bases at V and 6 bases at J, with 16 bases in the middle. The CDR3 spans 15 residues. Germline loops: CDR1 MGHRA, CDR2 YSYEKL.

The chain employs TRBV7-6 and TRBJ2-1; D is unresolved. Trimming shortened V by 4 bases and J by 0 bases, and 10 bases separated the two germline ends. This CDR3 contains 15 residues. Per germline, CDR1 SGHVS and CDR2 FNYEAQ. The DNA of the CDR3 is TGTGCCAGCAGCTCCCGTACCGGCTCCTACAATGAGCAGTTCTTC. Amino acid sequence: CASSSRTGSYNEQFF.

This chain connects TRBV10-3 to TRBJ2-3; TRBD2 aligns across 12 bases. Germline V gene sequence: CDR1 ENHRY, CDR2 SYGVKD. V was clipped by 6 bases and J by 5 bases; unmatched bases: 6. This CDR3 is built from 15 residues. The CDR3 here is CAISASGGAGDTQYF. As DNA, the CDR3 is TGTGCCATCAGCGCTAGCGGGGGGGCCGGAGATACGCAGTATTTT.

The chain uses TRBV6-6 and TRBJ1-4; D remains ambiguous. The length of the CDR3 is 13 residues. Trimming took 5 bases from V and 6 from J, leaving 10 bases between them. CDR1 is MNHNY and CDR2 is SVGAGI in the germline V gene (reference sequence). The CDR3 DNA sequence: TGTGCCAGCAGTCCCTACAGTGATGAAAAACTGTTTTTT. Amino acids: CASSPYSDEKLFF.

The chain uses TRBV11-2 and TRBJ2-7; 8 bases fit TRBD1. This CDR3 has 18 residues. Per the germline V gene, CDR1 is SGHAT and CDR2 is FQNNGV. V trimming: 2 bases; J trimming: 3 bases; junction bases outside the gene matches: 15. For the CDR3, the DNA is TGTGCCAGCAGCTTACGGGTTTGGGGACAGGACGTCGACTACGAGCAGTACTTC. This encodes CASSLRVWGQDVDYEQYF. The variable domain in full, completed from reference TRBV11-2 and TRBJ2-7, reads EAGVAQSPRYKIIEKRQSVAFWCNPISGHATLYWYQQILGQGPKLLIQFQNNGVVDDSQLPKDRFSAERLKGVDSTLKIQPAKLEDSAVYLCASSLRVWGQDVDYEQYFGPGTRLTVT.

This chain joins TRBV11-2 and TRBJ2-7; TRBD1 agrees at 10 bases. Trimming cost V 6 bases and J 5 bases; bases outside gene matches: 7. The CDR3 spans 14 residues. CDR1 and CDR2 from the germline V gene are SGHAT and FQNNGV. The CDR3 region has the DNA TGTGCCAGCAGGAGGGGACAGGGGAACAACGAGCAGTACGTC. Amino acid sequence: CASRRGQGNNEQYV.